Listed here are 15 T cell receptor beta chains from one sample, sequenced in a study of T cells after yellow fever vaccination. TCRdb itself ran the 5' RACE reads through MiXCR, one entry per CDR3 protein. This table has around 320,000 distinct CDR3 sequences, around 4.4% appearing once. The sample was PBMCs, taken 15 days after the yellow fever booster vaccination. The source of these receptors is a man between 18 and 29 years old who received the YFV17D yellow fever vaccine.

This clonotype has at least ten counts. This chain connects TRBV5-1 to TRBJ2-3; 10 nucleotides align to TRBD2. Germline lookup yields CDR1 SGHRS and CDR2 YFSETQ. V trimming: 4 bases; J trimming: 1 base; junction bases outside the gene matches: 6. The CDR3 has 16 residues. The CDR3, as DNA: TGCGCCAGCAGCCCCTCAACTAGCGGGGGCACAGATACGCAGTATTTT. Translation gives CASSPSTSGGTDTQYF.

The chain is built from TRBV4-1 and TRBJ1-5; TRBD1 matches 11 bases. J gave up 6 bases and V 3 bases, and 1 base lay outside the gene matches. The V gene's germline CDR1 is MGHRA and CDR2 YSYEKL. CDR3 length: 14 amino acids. As DNA, the CDR3 is TGCGCCAGCAGCCAGGGGACAGGGGGTCAGCCCCAGCATTTT. This translates into CASSQGTGGQPQHF.

This clonotype occurred many times. The gene calls are TRBV15 and TRBJ1-1, with D maybe TRBD1 (6 bases). Germline V gene lookup returns CDR1 LNHNV and CDR2 YYDKDF (reference sequence). Between the trimmed V and J ends, which lost 0 bases and 3 bases, there was a span of 11 bases. The CDR3 contains 15 residues. CDR3 residues: CATSRDRGRDTEAFF. The CDR3 DNA reads TGTGCCACCAGCAGAGATCGGGGGCGGGACACTGAAGCTTTCTTT.

This clonotype was found many times. The CDR3 DNA is TGTGCCAGCAGTTTAGGACGGACAGGGGAGCTCCAAGAGACCCAGTACTTC. As protein: CASSLGRTGELQETQYF. The rearrangement links TRBV12-3 or TRBV12-4 to TRBJ2-5, with 9 positions matching TRBD1. The CDR3 spans 17 residues. The ends lost 1 base at V and 1 base at J; junction bases unmatched: 7.

This clonotype showed up just a few times. The chain joins TRBV29-1 to TRBJ2-1; weak D call: TRBD1 (6 bases). Trimming pared 7 bases from V and 3 bases from J, leaving 10 bases between. Germline V gene sequence: CDR1 SQVTM, CDR2 ANQGSEA. The CDR3 is made up of 12 amino acids. The CDR3 sequence is CSGRQVYNEQFF. DNA for the CDR3: TGCAGCGGGAGACAGGTCTACAATGAGCAGTTCTTC.

This clonotype was recorded many times. The chain uses TRBV5-1 and TRBJ2-2; D remains unclear. Trimming took off 0 bases at V and 1 base at J, with 7 bases between the two ends. Germline V CDR1 and CDR2: SGHRS, YFSETQ. The CDR3 is 15 amino acids. The CDR3 here is CASSLVAVNTGELFF. The CDR3 coding sequence is TGCGCCAGCAGCTTGGTAGCCGTGAACACCGGGGAGCTGTTTTTT.

V and J are TRBV7-9 and TRBJ2-3; 13 nucleotides align to TRBD2. Germline values: CDR1 SEHNR, CDR2 FQNEAQ (reference sequence). After removal of 5 bases from V and 7 bases from J, the junction contained 9 bases not matched to a gene. The CDR3 runs to 16 residues. The CDR3 protein is CASSRTSGGRQYTQYF. The CDR3 DNA follows: TGTGCCAGCAGCCGGACTAGCGGGGGCCGCCAATATACGCAGTATTTT.

This clonotype was counted many times. The chain combines TRBV4-2 with TRBJ2-3; 7 bases are shared with TRBD1. Trimming took 1 base from V and 2 from J; bases not matched to a gene: 3. This CDR3 comprises 15 residues. Germline V gene data show CDR1 as LGHNA and CDR2 as YNFKEQ. The CDR3 sequence: CASSQGQGLTDTQYF. The CDR3 DNA is TGTGCCAGCAGCCAAGGACAGGGTCTCACAGATACGCAGTATTTT.

The V gene is TRBV7-9, the J gene TRBJ2-5, with TRBD1 matching 8 bases. The CDR3 runs to 14 residues. Germline V CDR1 and CDR2: SEHNR, FQNEAQ (reference sequence). Germline trimming cut 3 bases from V and 5 bases from J; bases unmatched to any gene: 5. CDR3 nucleotide sequence: TGTGCCAGCAGCTTCGCAGGGGGCGACGAGACCCAGTACTTC. This codes for CASSFAGGDETQYF.

This clonotype was recorded a few times. V is TRBV5-1 and J is TRBJ2-3; D is uncertain. V gave up 1 base and J gave up 2 bases, with 8 bases separating them. The CDR3 consists of 14 residues. Germline CDR1 reads SGHRS; CDR2 reads YFSETQ. DNA for the CDR3: TGCGCCAGCAGCTTGCGACTGATCACAGATACGCAGTATTTT. Translated: CASSLRLITDTQYF.

This clonotype was found once. The chain combines TRBV11-2 with TRBJ2-7; perhaps D is TRBD1 or TRBD2 (5 bases each). V lost 6 bases to trimming and J lost 6 bases, with 15 bases between them. In germline, CDR1 is SGHAT, CDR2 FQNNGV. The CDR3 is 13 amino acids. The DNA of the CDR3 is TGTGCCAGCAGACGTTTGGGGGTCGGCGAGCAGTACTTC. Its protein is CASRRLGVGEQYF. The whole variable domain, filled in from reference TRBV11-2 and TRBJ2-7, reads EAGVAQSPRYKIIEKRQSVAFWCNPISGHATLYWYQQILGQGPKLLIQFQNNGVVDDSQLPKDRFSAERLKGVDSTLKIQPAKLEDSAVYLCASRRLGVGEQYFGPGTRLTVT.

This clonotype has a count of ten or more. The chain joins TRBV14 to TRBJ2-3; D unresolved. V was cut by 4 bases and J by 10 bases, with 12 bases left in between. Germline lookup yields CDR1 SGHDN and CDR2 FVKESK. The CDR3 is 12 residues long. CDR3 amino acids: CASSPFEGAQYF. CDR3 sequence (DNA): TGTGCCAGCAGCCCCTTCGAAGGAGCGCAGTATTTT.

This clonotype was recorded many times. The chain employs TRBV6-2 or TRBV6-3 and TRBJ1-1, with 7 bases identical to TRBD1. CDR1 MNHEY and CDR2 SVGEGT come from the germline V gene. V lost 6 bases, J lost 6 bases, and 10 bases stayed unmatched. This CDR3 has 14 amino acids. The CDR3 coding sequence is TGTGCCAGCAGACAGGGGACGTGGGGCGCTGAAGCTTTCTTT. This encodes CASRQGTWGAEAFF.

The sample holds a few counts of this clonotype. The genes are TRBV24-1 and TRBJ2-1, with a possible D match to TRBD1 (5 bases). V dropped 4 bases and J dropped 1 base, with 7 bases sitting between them. Per germline, CDR1 KGHDR and CDR2 SFDVKD. The CDR3 runs to 14 residues. The CDR3 DNA follows: TGTGCCACCAGTGACAGGGCGTCCTACAATGAGCAGTTCTTC. Its protein is CATSDRASYNEQFF.

This clonotype was counted between two and nine times. This chain joins TRBV11-2 and TRBJ1-2; a weak D match, TRBD1 (6 bases). Looked up from germline, CDR1 is SGHAT and CDR2 is FQNNGV. Between the trimmed V and J ends, which lost 1 base and 8 bases, there was a span of 17 bases. CDR3 length: 15 amino acids. The CDR3 spells CASSLAGAGSYGYTF. The CDR3 DNA sequence: TGTGCCAGCAGCTTAGCGGGGGCAGGGTCGTACGGCTACACCTTC.